The 2 T cell receptor beta chains below all came from one sample that was sequenced in a study of blood T cell repertoires in COVID-19. Method: immunoSEQ multiplex PCR; TCRdb's copy keeps in-frame clones and lacks some. The data show a few hundred thousand clones, about 90% seen once. Sequenced input: PBMCs or T cells enriched from blood (not recorded which). Receptor source: a woman under 40 who had recovered from COVID-19.

This clone was counted once. J is TRBJ1-5 and V is TRBV30; D possibly corresponds to TRBD1 (6 bases). Trimming removed 3 bases from V and 4 bases from J, with 13 bases in between. Per germline, CDR1 GTSNPN and CDR2 SVGIG (reference sequence). The CDR3 totals 14 residues. The CDR3 here is CAWRDRDINQPQHF. CDR3 nucleotide sequence: TGTGCCTGGAGAGACCGGGACATAAATCAGCCCCAGCATTTT. The complete variable domain, with remaining parts taken from reference TRBV30 and TRBJ1-5, reads SQTIHQWPATLVQPVGSPLSLECTVEGTSNPNLYWYRQAAGRGLQLLFYSVGIGQISSEVPQNLSASRPQDRQFILSSKKLLLSDSGFYLCAWRDRDINQPQHFGDGTRLSIL.

This chain uses TRBV5-5 with TRBJ1-5; TRBD1 might be the D (6 bases). Per germline, CDR1 SGHKS and CDR2 YYEKEE (reference sequence). V lost 1 base and J lost 6, with 23 bases in between. This CDR3 has 18 amino acids. The CDR3 loop reads CASSLYQRGGIGGQPQHF. The CDR3 DNA follows: TGTGCCAGCAGCTTGTACCAGAGGGGTGGAATAGGGGGTCAGCCCCAGCATTTT.